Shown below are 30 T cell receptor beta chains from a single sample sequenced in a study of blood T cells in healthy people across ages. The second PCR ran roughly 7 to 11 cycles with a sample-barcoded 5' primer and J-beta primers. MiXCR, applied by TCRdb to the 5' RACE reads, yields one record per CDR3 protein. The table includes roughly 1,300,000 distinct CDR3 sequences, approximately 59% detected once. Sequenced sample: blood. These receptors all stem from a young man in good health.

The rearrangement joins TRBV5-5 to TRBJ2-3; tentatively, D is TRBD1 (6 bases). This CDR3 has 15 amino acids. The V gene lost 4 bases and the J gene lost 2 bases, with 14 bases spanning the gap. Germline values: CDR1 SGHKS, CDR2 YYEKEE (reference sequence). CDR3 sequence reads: CASSPPTGNTDTQYF. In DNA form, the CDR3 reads TGTGCCAGCAGCCCGCCGACAGGAAACACAGATACGCAGTATTTT.

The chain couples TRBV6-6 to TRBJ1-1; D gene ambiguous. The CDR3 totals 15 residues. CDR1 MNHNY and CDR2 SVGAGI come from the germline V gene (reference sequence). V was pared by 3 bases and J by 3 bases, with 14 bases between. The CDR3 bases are TGTGCCAGCAGTTATTTAGGACCGCAAGACACTGAAGCTTTCTTT. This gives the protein CASSYLGPQDTEAFF.

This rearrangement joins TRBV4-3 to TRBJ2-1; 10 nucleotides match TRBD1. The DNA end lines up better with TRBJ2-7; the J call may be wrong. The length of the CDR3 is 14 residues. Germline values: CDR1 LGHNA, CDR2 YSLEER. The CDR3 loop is CASSQGTGGSEQYF. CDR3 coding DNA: TGCGCCAGCAGCCAAGGGACAGGGGGTTCCGAGCAGTACTTC.

CDR3 coding DNA: TGTGCCAGCAGCTTAACCGGTGGAGCTAGCGGGCGATACGAGCAGTACTTC. Protein product: CASSLTGGASGRYEQYF. The V gene is TRBV11-2, the J gene TRBJ2-7, with TRBD2 identical over 8 bases. Germline CDR1 SGHAT, CDR2 FQNNGV. V shed 2 bases, J shed 4 bases, and the junction held 13 bases outside the gene matches. The CDR3 is 17 residues long.

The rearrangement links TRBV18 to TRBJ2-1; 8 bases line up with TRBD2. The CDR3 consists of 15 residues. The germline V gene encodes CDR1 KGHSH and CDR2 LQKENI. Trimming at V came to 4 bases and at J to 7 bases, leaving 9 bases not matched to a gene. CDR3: CASSLSGLATNEQFF. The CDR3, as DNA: TGTGCCAGCTCACTCTCCGGACTAGCCACAAATGAGCAGTTCTTC.

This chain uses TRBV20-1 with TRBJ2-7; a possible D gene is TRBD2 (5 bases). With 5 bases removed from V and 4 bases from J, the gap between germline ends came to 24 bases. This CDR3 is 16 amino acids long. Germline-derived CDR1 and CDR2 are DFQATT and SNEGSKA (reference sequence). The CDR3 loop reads CSAGGGSAAHSYEQYF. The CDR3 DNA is TGCAGTGCTGGCGGTGGGTCAGCGGCACATTCTTACGAGCAGTACTTC.

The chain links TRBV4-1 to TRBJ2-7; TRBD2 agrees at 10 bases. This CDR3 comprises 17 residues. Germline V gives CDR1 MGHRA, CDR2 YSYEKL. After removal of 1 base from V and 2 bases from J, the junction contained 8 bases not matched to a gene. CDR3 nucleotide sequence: TGCGCCAGCAGCCAAGGAAACATAGGGACTAGCGCCTACGAGCAGTACTTC. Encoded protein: CASSQGNIGTSAYEQYF.

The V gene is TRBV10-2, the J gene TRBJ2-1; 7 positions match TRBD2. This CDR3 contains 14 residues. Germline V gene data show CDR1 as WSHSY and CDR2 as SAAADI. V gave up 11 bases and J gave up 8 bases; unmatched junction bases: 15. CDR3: CASGSASGRDEQFF. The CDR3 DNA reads TGCGCCTCAGGTAGTGCTAGCGGAAGGGATGAGCAGTTCTTC.

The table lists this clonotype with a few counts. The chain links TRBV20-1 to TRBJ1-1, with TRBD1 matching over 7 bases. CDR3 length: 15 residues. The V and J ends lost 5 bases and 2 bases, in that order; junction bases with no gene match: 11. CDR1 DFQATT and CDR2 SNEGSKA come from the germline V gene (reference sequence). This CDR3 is CSAASPGTENTEAFF. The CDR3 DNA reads TGCAGTGCTGCGTCGCCGGGGACAGAAAACACTGAAGCTTTCTTT.

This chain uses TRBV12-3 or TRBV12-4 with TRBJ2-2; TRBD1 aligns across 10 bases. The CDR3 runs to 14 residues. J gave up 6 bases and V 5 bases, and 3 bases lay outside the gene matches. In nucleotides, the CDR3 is TGTGCCAGCAGTCCGACAGGGGGCCCCGGGGAGCTGTTTTTT. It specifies CASSPTGGPGELFF.

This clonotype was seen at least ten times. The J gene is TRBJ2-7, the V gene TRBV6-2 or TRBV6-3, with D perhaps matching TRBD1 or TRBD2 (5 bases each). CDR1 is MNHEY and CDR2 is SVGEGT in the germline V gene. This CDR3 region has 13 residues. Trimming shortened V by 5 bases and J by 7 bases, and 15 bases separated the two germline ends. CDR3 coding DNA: TGTGCCAGCAGTCAGACGGGACCATGGGAGCAGTACTTC. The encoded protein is CASSQTGPWEQYF.

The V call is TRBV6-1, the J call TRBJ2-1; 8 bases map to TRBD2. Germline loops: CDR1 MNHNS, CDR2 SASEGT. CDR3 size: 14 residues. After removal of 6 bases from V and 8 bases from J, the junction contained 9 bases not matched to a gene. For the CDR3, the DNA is TGTGCCAGCAGCCGGGGGGGCCAGGTCCATGAGCAGTTCTTC. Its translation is CASSRGGQVHEQFF.

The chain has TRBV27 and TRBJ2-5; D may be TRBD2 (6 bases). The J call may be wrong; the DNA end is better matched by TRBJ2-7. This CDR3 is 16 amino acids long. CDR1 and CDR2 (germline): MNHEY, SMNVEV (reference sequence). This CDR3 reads CASRPSGLKSSYEQYF. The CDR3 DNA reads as TGTGCCAGCCGACCATCGGGACTCAAAAGCTCCTACGAGCAGTACTTC.

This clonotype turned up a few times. The CDR3 is CASSKGVSNSPLHF. Written as DNA, the CDR3 is TGTGCCAGCAGTAAGGGGGTCTCCAATTCACCCCTCCACTTT. The chain employs TRBV6-5 and TRBJ1-6, with D tentatively TRBD1 (6 bases). Germline lookup yields CDR1 MNHEY and CDR2 SVGAGI. The CDR3 consists of 14 residues. Trimming cost V 5 bases and J 7 bases, with 12 bases left between them.

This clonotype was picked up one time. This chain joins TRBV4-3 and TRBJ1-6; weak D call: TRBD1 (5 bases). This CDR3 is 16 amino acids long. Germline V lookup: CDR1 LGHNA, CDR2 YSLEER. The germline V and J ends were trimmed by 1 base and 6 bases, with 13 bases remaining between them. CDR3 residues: CASSQGRQRINSPLHF. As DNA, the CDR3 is TGCGCCAGCAGCCAAGGCAGACAGCGGATTAATTCACCCCTCCACTTT.

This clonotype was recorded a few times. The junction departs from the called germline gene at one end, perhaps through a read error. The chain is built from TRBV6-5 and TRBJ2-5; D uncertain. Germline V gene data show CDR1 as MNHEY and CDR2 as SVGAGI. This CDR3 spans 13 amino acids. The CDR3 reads CASSSRAQETQYF. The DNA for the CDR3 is TGTGCCAGTAGTTCCAGAGCCCAAGAGACCCAGTACTTC.

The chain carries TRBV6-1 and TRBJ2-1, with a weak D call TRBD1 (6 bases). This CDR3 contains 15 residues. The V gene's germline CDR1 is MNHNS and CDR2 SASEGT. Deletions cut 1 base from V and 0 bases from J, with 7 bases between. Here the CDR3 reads CASSEEDSSYNEQFF. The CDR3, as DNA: TGTGCCAGCAGTGAAGAGGACAGCTCCTACAATGAGCAGTTCTTC.

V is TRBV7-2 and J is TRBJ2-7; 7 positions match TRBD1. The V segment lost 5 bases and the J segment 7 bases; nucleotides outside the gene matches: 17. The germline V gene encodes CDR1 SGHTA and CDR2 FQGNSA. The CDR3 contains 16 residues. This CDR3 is CASSQRQGGATSEQYF. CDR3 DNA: TGTGCCAGCAGCCAAAGACAGGGTGGAGCTACTTCGGAGCAGTACTTC.

CDR3 bases: TGTGCCAGCAGCTCTCCGGGACAGATAGCCAAAAACATTCAGTACTTC. Translation gives CASSSPGQIAKNIQYF. The J gene is TRBJ2-4, the V gene TRBV7-9; 7 bases line up with TRBD1. Germline trimming cut 4 bases from V and 0 bases from J; bases unmatched to any gene: 6. CDR1 and CDR2 from the germline V gene are SEHNR and FQNEAQ (reference sequence). There are 16 residues in the CDR3.

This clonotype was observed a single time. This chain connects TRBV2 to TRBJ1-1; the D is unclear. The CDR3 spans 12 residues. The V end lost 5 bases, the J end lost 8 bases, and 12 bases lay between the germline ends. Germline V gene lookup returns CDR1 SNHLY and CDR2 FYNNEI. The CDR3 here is CASSYNIREAFF. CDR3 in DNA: TGTGCCAGCAGTTACAATATTCGAGAAGCTTTCTTT.

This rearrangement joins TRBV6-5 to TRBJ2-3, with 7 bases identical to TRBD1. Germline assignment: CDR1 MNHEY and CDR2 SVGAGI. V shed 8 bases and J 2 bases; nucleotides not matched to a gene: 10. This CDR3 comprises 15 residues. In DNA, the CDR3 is TGTGCCAGCGGAACAGGGGCTTTACCCACAGATACGCAGTATTTT. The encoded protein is CASGTGALPTDTQYF.

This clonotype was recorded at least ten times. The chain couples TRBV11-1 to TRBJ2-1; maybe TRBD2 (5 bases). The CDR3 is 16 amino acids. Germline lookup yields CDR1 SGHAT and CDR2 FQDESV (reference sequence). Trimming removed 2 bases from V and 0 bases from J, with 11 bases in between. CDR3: CASSLRRASSYNEQFF. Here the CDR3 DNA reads TGTGCCAGCAGCTTAAGGCGGGCTAGCTCCTACAATGAGCAGTTCTTC.

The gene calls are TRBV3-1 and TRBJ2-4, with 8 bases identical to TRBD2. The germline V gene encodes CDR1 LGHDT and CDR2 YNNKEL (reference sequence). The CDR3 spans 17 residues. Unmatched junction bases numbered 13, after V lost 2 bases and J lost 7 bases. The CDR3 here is CASSQKIVVGRGNIQYF. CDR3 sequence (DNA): TGTGCCAGCAGCCAAAAGATCGTGGTCGGGAGGGGGAACATTCAGTACTTC.

CDR3 nucleotide sequence: TGCAGTGCGAGCAGGGGCAACGAGCAGTACTTC. Protein: CSASRGNEQYF. V is TRBV20-1 and J is TRBJ2-7; D may be TRBD1 (6 bases). V lost 6 bases, J lost 5 bases, and 11 bases lay in between. The germline CDR1 and CDR2 sequences are DFQATT and SNEGSKA (reference sequence). The length of the CDR3 is 11 residues.

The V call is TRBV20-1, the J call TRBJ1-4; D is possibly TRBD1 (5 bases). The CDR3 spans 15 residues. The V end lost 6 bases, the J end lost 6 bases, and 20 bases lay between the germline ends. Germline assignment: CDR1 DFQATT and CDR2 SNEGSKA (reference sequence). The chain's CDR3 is CSATEGSRDYEKLFF. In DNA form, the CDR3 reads TGCAGTGCAACCGAGGGTAGCAGGGATTATGAAAAACTGTTTTTT.

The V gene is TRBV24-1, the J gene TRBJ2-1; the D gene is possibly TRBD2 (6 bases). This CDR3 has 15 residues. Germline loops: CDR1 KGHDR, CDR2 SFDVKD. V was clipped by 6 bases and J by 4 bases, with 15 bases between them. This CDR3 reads CATSSSGLQYNEQFF. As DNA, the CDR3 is TGTGCCACCAGTTCCTCGGGACTCCAGTACAATGAGCAGTTCTTC.

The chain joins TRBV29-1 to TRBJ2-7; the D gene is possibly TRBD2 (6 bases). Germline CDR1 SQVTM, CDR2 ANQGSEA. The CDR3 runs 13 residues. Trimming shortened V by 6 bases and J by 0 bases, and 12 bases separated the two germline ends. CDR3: CSVELGSSYEQYF. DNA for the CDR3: TGCAGCGTAGAACTCGGGAGCTCCTACGAGCAGTACTTC.

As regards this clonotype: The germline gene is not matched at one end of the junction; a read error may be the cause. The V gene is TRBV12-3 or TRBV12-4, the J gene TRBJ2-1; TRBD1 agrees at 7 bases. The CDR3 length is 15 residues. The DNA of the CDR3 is TGTGCCAACAGTCCCGTCGACAGGGATAGTGGTGAGCAGTTCTTC. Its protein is CANSPVDRDSGEQFF.

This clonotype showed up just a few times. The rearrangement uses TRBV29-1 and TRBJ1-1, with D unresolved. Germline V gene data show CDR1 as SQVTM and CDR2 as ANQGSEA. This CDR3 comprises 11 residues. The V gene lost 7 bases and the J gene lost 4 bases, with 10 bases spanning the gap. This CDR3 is CSGRSGTEAFF. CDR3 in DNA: TGCAGCGGGCGCTCGGGCACTGAAGCTTTCTTT.

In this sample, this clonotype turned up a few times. The CDR3 nucleotides read TGCAGCGTTGAATCCAGGGTCACAGATACGCAGTATTTT. It codes for CSVESRVTDTQYF. The chain carries TRBV29-1 and TRBJ2-3, with D perhaps TRBD1 (5 bases). Trimming took off 2 bases at V and 2 bases at J, with 8 bases between the two ends. This CDR3 comprises 13 residues. The germline V gene encodes CDR1 SQVTM and CDR2 ANQGSEA.